This T cell receptor beta chain was documented in a study of blood T cells in healthy people across ages. Peripheral blood samples of 9 to 10 milliliters were drawn from each donor. Researchers isolated at least 6.5 million PBMCs per sample. Comment on this clonotype: No antigen is known for it.

V gave up 10 bases and J gave up 2 bases, with 12 bases separating them. Germline V CDR1 and CDR2: SNHLY, FYNNEI. This CDR3 has 13 amino acids. Findings and caveats of the study: With naive T cell percentage, TCR beta diversity showed a strong correlation. Diversity was higher, and naive CD4+ cells more numerous, in long-lived donors than in aged donors.

Alongside a J-beta primer mix, a sample-barcoded 5' primer served in a second PCR lasting about 7 to 12 cycles. TCRdb called the 5' RACE reads again in MiXCR, with one record for every CDR3 protein. Found here are about 810,000 distinct CDR3 sequences, 35% to 40% of them singletons; the top ten hold 10% to 15%. Sequenced: blood. V gene TRBV2 combines with J gene TRBJ2-1, with TRBD2 as a possible D gene (6 bases). The origin of this receptor is a young man in good health. CDR3 in DNA: TGTGCCACCAGGGAGGATACCTACAATGAGCAGTTCTTC. The encoded protein is CATREDTYNEQFF.